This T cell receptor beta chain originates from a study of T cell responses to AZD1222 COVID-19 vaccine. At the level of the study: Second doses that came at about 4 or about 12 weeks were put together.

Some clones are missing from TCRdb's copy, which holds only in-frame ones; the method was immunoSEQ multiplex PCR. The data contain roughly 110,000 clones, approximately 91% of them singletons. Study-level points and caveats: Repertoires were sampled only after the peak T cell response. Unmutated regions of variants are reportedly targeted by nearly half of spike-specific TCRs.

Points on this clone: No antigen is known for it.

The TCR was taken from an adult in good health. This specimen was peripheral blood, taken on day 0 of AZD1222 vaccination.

CDR3 nucleotide sequence: TGTGCCAGCAGCAGGGGAATACAGGGGGCATCTTATAATTCACCCCTCCACTTT. Translated: CASSRGIQGASYNSPLHF. The chain employs TRBV5-6 and TRBJ1-6; 9 nucleotides match TRBD1. Germline V lookup: CDR1 SGHDT, CDR2 YYEEEE. J lost 4 bases, V lost 4 bases, and 12 bases had no gene match. The CDR3 totals 18 residues.